These T cell receptor beta chains were read from a single sample in a study of T cells after yellow fever vaccination. TCRdb fed the 5' RACE reads into MiXCR, producing one record per CDR3 protein. The repertoire consists of some 340,000 distinct CDR3 sequences, with around a tenth occurring once and the leading ten covering less than 3.5%. The material sequenced was CD4+ T cells sorted from PBMCs, taken 45 days after the yellow fever booster vaccination. The receptors here all came from a man aged 18 to 30 who received the YFV17D yellow fever vaccine. Each CDR3 is given with its conserved first and last residue. Each record gives: V gene, J gene, clone size, D gene, CDR3 protein, CDR3 DNA. A D gene is named only where the DNA matches it firmly. Clone sizes are given selectively: once, few, many, or a class where the clone is expanded.

v_gene: TRBV7-9; j_gene: TRBJ2-2; abundance: .; d_gene: .; CDR3aa: CAGSFGGSGTPGELFF; CDR3nt: TGTGCCGGCAGCTTTGGGGGTTCCGGGACTCCCGGGGAGCTGTTTTTT
v_gene: TRBV20-1; j_gene: TRBJ2-5; abundance: few; d_gene: .; CDR3aa: CSATPVSGWETQYF; CDR3nt: TGCAGTGCTACCCCAGTCTCAGGGTGGGAGACCCAGTACTTC
v_gene: TRBV4-1; j_gene: TRBJ1-5; abundance: .; d_gene: .; CDR3aa: CASSQEGGRLGTQHF; CDR3nt: TGCGCCAGCAGCCAAGAGGGGGGGCGGCTGGGGACCCAGCATTTT
v_gene: TRBV6-5; j_gene: TRBJ2-7; abundance: .; d_gene: TRBD1; CDR3aa: CASSYAGPQWTGSYEQYF; CDR3nt: TGTGCCAGCAGTTACGCCGGGCCTCAATGGACAGGGTCCTACGAGCAGTACTTC
v_gene: TRBV10-3; j_gene: TRBJ1-2; abundance: .; d_gene: TRBD1; CDR3aa: CAITQQGTGYGYTF; CDR3nt: TGTGCCATCACCCAACAGGGGACCGGCTATGGCTACACCTTC
v_gene: TRBV7-2; j_gene: TRBJ1-3; abundance: few; d_gene: .; CDR3aa: CASSPGTHSNTIYF; CDR3nt: TGTGCCAGCAGTCCGGGGACCCACTCCAACACCATATATTTT
v_gene: TRBV2; j_gene: TRBJ2-5; abundance: once; d_gene: .; CDR3aa: CASSEGAPKGF; CDR3nt: TGTGCCAGCAGTGAGGGGGCCCCAAAGGGCTTC
v_gene: TRBV27; j_gene: TRBJ2-3; abundance: many; d_gene: TRBD2; CDR3aa: CASSLGAGEGSDTQYF; CDR3nt: TGTGCCAGCAGTTTAGGAGCGGGGGAGGGATCAGATACGCAGTATTTT
v_gene: TRBV12-3/TRBV12-4; j_gene: TRBJ1-6; abundance: .; d_gene: .; CDR3aa: CASSFSQARSPLHF; CDR3nt: TGTGCCAGCAGTTTCTCGCAGGCGAGATCACCCCTCCACTTT
v_gene: TRBV6-5; j_gene: TRBJ2-1; abundance: .; d_gene: TRBD2; CDR3aa: CASRGLAGGPKGNEQFF; CDR3nt: TGTGCCAGCAGAGGACTAGCGGGGGGGCCGAAGGGCAATGAGCAGTTCTTC
v_gene: TRBV5-1; j_gene: TRBJ2-5; abundance: few; d_gene: .; CDR3aa: CASSLWSVGETQYF; CDR3nt: TGCGCCAGCAGCTTGTGGTCGGTCGGAGAGACCCAGTACTTC
v_gene: TRBV7-9; j_gene: TRBJ2-1; abundance: .; d_gene: .; CDR3aa: CASSSPRGARYNEQFF; CDR3nt: TGTGCCAGCAGCTCCCCCCGCGGGGCGAGGTACAATGAGCAGTTCTTC
v_gene: TRBV5-1; j_gene: TRBJ1-4; abundance: .; d_gene: .; CDR3aa: CASSLESTNEKLFF; CDR3nt: TGCGCCAGCAGCTTGGAATCAACTAATGAAAAACTGTTTTTT
v_gene: TRBV19; j_gene: TRBJ2-1; abundance: .; d_gene: TRBD2; CDR3aa: CASDLSGTSGVNEQFF; CDR3nt: TGTGCCAGTGACCTTTCCGGGACTAGCGGTGTCAATGAGCAGTTCTTC
v_gene: TRBV12-3/TRBV12-4; j_gene: TRBJ1-2; abundance: few; d_gene: .; CDR3aa: CASSFQGPLGYGYTF; CDR3nt: TGTGCCAGCAGTTTCCAGGGCCCTTTGGGTTATGGCTACACCTTC
v_gene: TRBV12-3/TRBV12-4; j_gene: TRBJ1-2; abundance: few; d_gene: .; CDR3aa: CASSPLGQSYGYTF; CDR3nt: TGTGCCAGCAGCCCCCTCGGACAGAGCTATGGCTACACCTTC
v_gene: TRBV7-3; j_gene: TRBJ2-6; abundance: few; d_gene: .; CDR3aa: CASSFDRGANVLTF; CDR3nt: TGTGCCAGCAGCTTCGACCGGGGGGCCAACGTCCTGACTTTC
v_gene: TRBV18; j_gene: TRBJ2-6; abundance: .; d_gene: .; CDR3aa: CASSPPGGANVLTF; CDR3nt: TGTGCCAGCTCACCCCCGGGTGGGGCCAACGTCCTGACTTTC
v_gene: TRBV4-2; j_gene: TRBJ1-5; abundance: many; d_gene: .; CDR3aa: CASSQERGGNQPQHF; CDR3nt: TGTGCCAGCAGCCAAGAACGGGGGGGAAATCAGCCCCAGCATTTT
v_gene: TRBV14; j_gene: TRBJ2-1; abundance: few; d_gene: .; CDR3aa: CASRRGGVGEQFF; CDR3nt: TGTGCCAGCAGGCGTGGAGGGGTGGGTGAGCAGTTCTTC